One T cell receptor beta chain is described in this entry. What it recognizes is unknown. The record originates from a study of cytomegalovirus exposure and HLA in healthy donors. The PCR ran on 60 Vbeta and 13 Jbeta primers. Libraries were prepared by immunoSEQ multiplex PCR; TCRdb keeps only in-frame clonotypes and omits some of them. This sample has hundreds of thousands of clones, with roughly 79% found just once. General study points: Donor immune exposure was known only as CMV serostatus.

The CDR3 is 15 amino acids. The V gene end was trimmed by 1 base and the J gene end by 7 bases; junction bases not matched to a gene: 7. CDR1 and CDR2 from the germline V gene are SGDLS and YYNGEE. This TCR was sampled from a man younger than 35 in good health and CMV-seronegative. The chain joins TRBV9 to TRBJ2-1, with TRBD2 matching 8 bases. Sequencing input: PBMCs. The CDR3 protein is CASSVISGMANEQFF. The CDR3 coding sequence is TGTGCCAGCAGCGTAATTAGCGGGATGGCAAATGAGCAGTTCTTC.